What follows are 3 T cell receptor beta chains derived from one specimen sequenced in a study of tumor-infiltrating lymphocytes in localized non-small cell lung cancer. Libraries were prepared by immunoSEQ multiplex PCR; TCRdb keeps only in-frame clonotypes and omits some of them. The data hold 9,000 to 9,500 clones, with 65% to 85% observed a single time. Sample: uninvolved lung tissue not adjacent to the tumor. The source is a human donor with non-small cell lung cancer.

The chain employs TRBV2 and TRBJ2-5, with 10 bases fitting TRBD1. The V gene's germline CDR1 is SNHLY and CDR2 FYNNEI. The ends lost 11 bases at V and 2 bases at J; junction bases unmatched: 2. The CDR3 contains 12 residues. The CDR3 sequence is CAGGQGQETQYF. DNA for the CDR3: TGTGCCGGGGGACAGGGGCAAGAGACCCAGTACTTC.

In regard to this clone: The sample holds other DNA sequences that translate to the same CDR3. CDR3 in DNA: TGTGCCAGCAGCCCCCCGCGGGGGGGACAAGAGACCCAGTACTTC. Translation gives CASSPPRGGQETQYF. The J gene is TRBJ2-5, the V gene TRBV9, with 9 bases matching TRBD2. J was trimmed by 2 bases and V by 4 bases; bases with no gene match: 6. This CDR3 has 15 amino acids. Per the germline V gene, CDR1 is SGDLS and CDR2 is YYNGEE.

This chain connects TRBV6-5 to TRBJ2-1, with a tentative D call TRBD2 (7 bases). This CDR3 region has 16 residues. Trimming removed 2 bases at V and 1 base at J, with 12 bases between. Germline-derived CDR1 and CDR2 are MNHEY and SVGAGI. The CDR3 coding sequence is TGTGCCAGCAGTTACCTGAGGGGGGGGTCCTACAATGAGCAGTTCTTC. Encoded protein: CASSYLRGGSYNEQFF.